This T cell receptor beta chain was profiled in a study of blood T cell repertoires in COVID-19 (dated by TCRdb to the early 2020s). With respect to the entire study: Samples from collaborators originated in the United States, Italy and Spain and spanned both the acute and convalescent phases of COVID-19. The repertoires were made available in a free public database intended to serve as a resource for research on the immune response to SARS-CoV-2. Where available, HLA class I and class II types were obtained from metadata supplied by the sample provider rather than from assay-based typing. The dataset comprised deeply sampled blood TCRbeta repertoires from subjects exposed to, actively infected with, or recovered from COVID-19. The prospective study material was composed of cDNA or gDNA derived from T cells, B-cell-depleted T cells, or PBMCs. The samples were drawn from two sources: the first 160 participants of the ongoing ImmuneRACE study, and about 1,300 subjects contributed by 6 global collaborators. Nearly every sample came with metadata listing a de-identified subject ID, COVID-19 status, age in years and sex. The full study reports these points: The amount of clinical and demographic metadata varied by source and participant and was provided uncurated.

TCRbeta CDR3 regions were amplified from genomic DNA by means of the immunoSEQ Assay, a bias-controlled multiplex PCR. The authors processed their data as follows. The number of nucleated cells in each sample was estimated by amplification of reference gene primers within the assay. To quantify the absolute abundance of each unique TCRbeta CDR3 rearrangement, sequence reads were collapsed and filtered. For each sample, productive Simpson clonality was calculated as the square root of Simpson's diversity index over productive rearrangements. As stored in TCRdb, this immuneACCESS dataset retains in-frame rearrangements with V and J assigned. A fraction of the clones does not appear; measured against another copy, unresolved V genes explain less than half of the discrepancy, and the remainder lacks a known reason. The V and J calls and clone size were taken over from that table, and D and trimming were inferred from the DNA. Counted in this sample were fewer than 300,000 clones; just over 85% of them appeared once. The leading ten clones occupy about 9.9% of the sample.

A few counts support this clone. Its antigen remains undetermined. The sample holds no much larger clone one base away, and base qualities are not on file. At one collaborating source in Seattle, patients were enrolled during active infection and were followed longitudinally through the course of disease. The collaborating institutions used their own protocols to collect whole blood in K2EDTA tubes. Collaborator samples were shipped for TCRbeta analysis as frozen whole blood, isolated PBMCs, or DNA extracted from either sample type. Looking up the germline V gene (reference sequence) yields CDR1 LGHDT and CDR2 YNNKEL. V is cut back by 0 bases and J by 7 bases, with 6 bases in the junction unmatched. The CDR3, cysteine through phenylalanine, is 15 amino acids long. The retained sequence is limited to the CDR3, 45 bases, with the frame set at the first base.

Recombination connected TRBV3-1 (or the pseudogene TRBV3-2) to TRBJ1-5; TRBD1 lines up with 7 middle nucleotides. This sequence originates from a man aged 50-60 years with COVID-19, enrolled during active disease. Sequencing input: peripheral blood. The CDR3 reads as follows: CASSQDTTGAQPQHF. The sequence in DNA is TGTGCCAGCAGCCAAGATACTACAGGGGCCCAGCCCCAGCATTTT.